Following are 23 T cell receptor beta chains from one sample sequenced in a study of T cell changes during pregnancy in multiple sclerosis. Only in-frame clones appear in the TCRdb table, and some are missing; sequencing was by immunoSEQ multiplex PCR. The repertoire holds 40,000 to 55,000 clones, with approximately 91% as singletons. This sample comprised CD4+ T cells from peripheral blood mononuclear cells, obtained in the second trimester of pregnancy. Receptors originate from a female donor with multiple sclerosis, enrolled in a pregnancy study.

The CDR3 DNA follows: TGTGCCAGCAGCTACCAAAAGTCGGGCGAGCAGTACTTC. The encoded protein is CASSYQKSGEQYF. The chain has TRBV7-3 and TRBJ2-7; D uncertain. Germline V CDR1 and CDR2: SGHTA, FQGTGA. The CDR3 has 13 amino acids. Trimming removed 4 bases from V and 6 bases from J, with 13 bases in between.

The chain combines TRBV5-1 with TRBJ1-1; 7 bases are shared with TRBD1. J gave up 4 bases and V 4 bases, and 7 bases lay outside the gene matches. The CDR3 sequence is 14 residues long. Germline V gene lookup returns CDR1 SGHRS and CDR2 YFSETQ. CDR3 region: CASSATGPSTEAFF. In DNA form, the CDR3 reads TGCGCCAGCAGCGCGACAGGGCCAAGCACTGAAGCTTTCTTT.

This clone was picked up one time. This chain uses TRBV5-6 with TRBJ2-1, with 7 bases identical to TRBD2. The V and J ends lost 3 bases and 2 bases, in that order; junction bases with no gene match: 5. Germline CDR1 is SGHDT and CDR2 is YYEEEE. This CDR3 is 15 amino acids long. CDR3 sequence: CASSSQGGPYNEQFF. DNA for the CDR3: TGTGCCAGCAGCTCCCAGGGAGGGCCCTACAATGAGCAGTTCTTC.

The chain recombines TRBV5-4 with TRBJ1-3, with 9 bases fitting TRBD1. V lost 3 bases and J lost 6; bases outside the gene matches: 4. There are 14 residues in the CDR3. Per germline, CDR1 SGHNT and CDR2 YYREEE (reference sequence). The DNA for the CDR3 is TGTGCCAGCAGCTCGGGACAGGGAGAAAACACCATATATTTT. As protein: CASSSGQGENTIYF.

V usage is TRBV30 and J usage is TRBJ1-1; weak D call: TRBD1 (5 bases). In germline, CDR1 is GTSNPN, CDR2 SVGIG (reference sequence). The CDR3 has 14 residues. V lost 1 base and J 2 bases, leaving 11 bases between the germline ends. CDR3 amino acids: CAWSGNRLNTEAFF. The CDR3 DNA reads TGTGCCTGGAGTGGGAACAGGCTTAACACTGAAGCTTTCTTT. The entire variable domain, with the rest obtained from reference TRBV30 and TRBJ1-1, is as follows: SQTIHQWPATLVQPVGSPLSLECTVEGTSNPNLYWYRQAAGRGLQLLFYSVGIGQISSEVPQNLSASRPQDRQFILSSKKLLLSDSGFYLCAWSGNRLNTEAFFGQGTRLTVV.

This clone came up a few times. V and J are TRBV6-5 and TRBJ1-1; 9 nucleotides align to TRBD1. This CDR3 comprises 14 residues. Germline V CDR1 and CDR2: MNHEY, SVGAGI. V trimming: 5 bases; J trimming: 5 bases; junction bases outside the gene matches: 6. DNA for the CDR3: TGTGCCAGCAGTACAGGGGGCGGAAGGACTGAAGCTTTCTTT. Its translation: CASSTGGGRTEAFF.

The genes are TRBV19 and TRBJ1-2, with 9 bases identical to TRBD1. V shed 1 base, J shed 8 bases, and the junction held 2 bases outside the gene matches. The CDR3 is 13 amino acids. The germline V gene encodes CDR1 LNHDA and CDR2 SQIVND (reference sequence). Here the CDR3 reads CASSIGTGDGYTF. The CDR3 bases are TGTGCCAGTAGTATAGGGACAGGGGACGGCTACACCTTC.

J is TRBJ2-7 and V is TRBV7-9, with 9 positions matching TRBD2. The CDR3 is made up of 17 amino acids. Trimming at V came to 1 base and at J to 0 bases, leaving 7 bases not matched to a gene. Per the germline V gene, CDR1 is SEHNR and CDR2 is FQNEAQ (reference sequence). CDR3 nucleotide sequence: TGTGCCAGCAGCTTAGGGGTGCTAGCGGGGAGCTCCTACGAGCAGTACTTC. Its protein is CASSLGVLAGSSYEQYF.

This clone has just one count. The rearrangement joins TRBV5-1 to TRBJ1-5; 10 positions match TRBD1. Germline lookup yields CDR1 SGHRS and CDR2 YFSETQ. V trimming: 2 bases; J trimming: 5 bases; junction bases outside the gene matches: 4. The CDR3 runs to 15 residues. The CDR3 loop reads CASSLTGTGDQPQHF. CDR3 sequence (DNA): TGCGCCAGCAGCTTAACCGGGACAGGGGATCAGCCCCAGCATTTT.

The rearrangement uses TRBV5-6 and TRBJ2-3, with TRBD2 identical over 9 bases. Germline V gene sequence: CDR1 SGHDT, CDR2 YYEEEE. The CDR3 is made up of 15 amino acids. J was trimmed by 5 bases and V by 4 bases; bases with no gene match: 8. Here the CDR3 reads CASSSPSGAKDTQYF. The CDR3 region has the DNA TGTGCCAGCAGCAGCCCTAGCGGGGCTAAAGATACGCAGTATTTT.

V and J are TRBV28 and TRBJ2-3; D possibly corresponds to TRBD2 (6 bases). The germline V gene has CDR1 MDHEN and CDR2 SYDVKM. The CDR3 loop spans 14 amino acids. V was clipped by 6 bases and J by 2 bases, with 12 bases between them. CDR3 nucleotides: TGTGCCAGCAGACCGGGACTTATCACAGATACGCAGTATTTT. This codes for CASRPGLITDTQYF.

The chain has TRBV19 and TRBJ2-1; 10 bases fit TRBD2. Germline V gene sequence: CDR1 LNHDA, CDR2 SQIVND (reference sequence). J gave up 11 bases and V 2 bases, and 15 bases lay outside the gene matches. The CDR3 runs 17 residues. As DNA, the CDR3 is TGTGCCAGTAGTATAAGCCCCGCAATTCTAGCGGGAGTCCAGCAGTTCTTC. This codes for CASSISPAILAGVQQFF.

The CDR3 DNA follows: TGTGCCAGCAGCTTAAGGGGCGTGACCGGGGAGCTGTTTTTT. Translated, it gives CASSLRGVTGELFF. V is TRBV7-8 and J is TRBJ2-2, with D tentatively TRBD1 (5 bases). V lost 2 bases and J 5 bases, leaving 9 bases between the germline ends. Germline loops: CDR1 SGHVS, CDR2 FQNEAQ. This CDR3 is built from 14 residues.

This chain uses TRBV19 with TRBJ2-1, with 7 bases that match TRBD1. V shed 5 bases and J 2 bases; nucleotides not matched to a gene: 6. Germline V gives CDR1 LNHDA, CDR2 SQIVND (reference sequence). The CDR3 covers 15 residues. CDR3 sequence (DNA): TGTGCCAGTAGTTCGAACAGGGGAACCTACAATGAGCAGTTCTTC. Its translation is CASSSNRGTYNEQFF.

This chain links TRBV15 with TRBJ1-4; D is unresolved. The CDR3 covers 14 residues. The V end was cut by 0 bases, the J end by 6 bases, with 8 bases between. In germline, CDR1 is LNHNV, CDR2 YYDKDF (reference sequence). As DNA, the CDR3 is TGTGCCACCAGCAGAGACAGAAATGATGAAAAACTGTTTTTT. As protein: CATSRDRNDEKLFF. Full variable domain (remainder filled in from reference TRBV15 and TRBJ1-4): DAMVIQNPRYQVTQFGKPVTLSCSQTLNHNVMYWYQQKSSQAPKLLFHYYDKDFNNEADTPDNFQSRRPNTSFCFLDIRSPGLGDTAMYLCATSRDRNDEKLFFGSGTQLSVL.

This chain joins TRBV9 and TRBJ2-7; a weak D match, TRBD1 (5 bases). Germline V lookup: CDR1 SGDLS, CDR2 YYNGEE. The CDR3 contains 14 residues. Trimming left V 4 bases short and J 0 bases short, with 11 bases between. The CDR3 DNA is TGTGCCAGCAGCCCTGACAGTTACTCCTACGAGCAGTACTTC. It yields the protein CASSPDSYSYEQYF.

The chain employs TRBV11-2 and TRBJ2-7; 8 nucleotides line up with TRBD1. The germline gives CDR1 SGHAT, CDR2 FQNNGV. V shed 3 bases, J shed 0 bases, and the junction held 1 base outside the gene matches. This CDR3 comprises 14 residues. The CDR3 spells CASSFGQGSYEQYF. In DNA, the CDR3 is TGTGCCAGCAGCTTCGGACAGGGCTCCTACGAGCAGTACTTC.

This clone occurred a few times. The chain employs TRBV30 and TRBJ1-1; perhaps TRBD1 as D (5 bases). Looked up from germline, CDR1 is GTSNPN and CDR2 is SVGIG (reference sequence). Deletions cut 4 bases from V and 0 bases from J, with 9 bases between. This CDR3 is built from 13 residues. Written as DNA, the CDR3 is TGTGCCTGGAATTGGGGCTTGAACACTGAAGCTTTCTTT. Its translation is CAWNWGLNTEAFF.

The DNA of the CDR3 is TGTGCCAGCAGCGTCAGGGTGGATCAGCCCCAGCATTTT. Protein product: CASSVRVDQPQHF. This chain links TRBV7-6 with TRBJ1-5; a weak D match, TRBD1 (5 bases). The CDR3 spans 13 residues. V lost 5 bases and J 5 bases, leaving 10 bases between the germline ends. Germline V gene data show CDR1 as SGHVS and CDR2 as FNYEAQ. Full variable domain (missing parts from reference TRBV7-6 and TRBJ1-5): GAGVSQSPRYKVTKRGQDVALRCDPISGHVSLYWYRQALGQGPEFLTYFNYEAQQDKSGLPNDRFSAERPEGSISTLTIQRTEQRDSAMYRCASSVRVDQPQHFGDGTRLSIL.

The V gene is TRBV14, the J gene TRBJ2-1, with 7 bases aligning to TRBD2. The CDR3 loop spans 18 amino acids. The germline CDR1 and CDR2 sequences are SGHDN and FVKESK. V was pared by 0 bases and J by 10 bases, with 18 bases of the junction left unmatched. The chain's CDR3 is CASSQDFVGLPNRLEQFF. As DNA, the CDR3 is TGTGCCAGCAGCCAAGATTTTGTGGGACTACCCAATAGGTTGGAGCAGTTCTTC.

V usage is TRBV2 and J usage is TRBJ1-1; D remains unclear. The V gene lost 4 bases and the J gene lost 2 bases, with 14 bases spanning the gap. The germline V gene has CDR1 SNHLY and CDR2 FYNNEI. This CDR3 comprises 15 residues. CDR3 residues: CASSVLGGQNTEAFF. In nucleotides, the CDR3 is TGTGCCAGCAGTGTTCTGGGTGGGCAAAACACTGAAGCTTTCTTT.

The J gene is TRBJ2-1, the V gene TRBV30; TRBD1 aligns across 9 bases. The CDR3 spans 16 residues. The V gene end was trimmed by 1 base and the J gene end by 1 base; junction bases not matched to a gene: 5. Germline loops: CDR1 GTSNPN, CDR2 SVGIG (reference sequence). The CDR3 reads CAWSGGQGGSYNEQFF. The DNA for the CDR3 is TGTGCCTGGAGTGGGGGACAGGGTGGGTCCTACAATGAGCAGTTCTTC.

The V call is TRBV27, the J call TRBJ2-7; 10 bases fit TRBD1. The CDR3 covers 17 residues. CDR1 and CDR2 from the germline V gene are MNHEY and SMNVEV (reference sequence). The ends lost 3 bases at V and 8 bases at J; junction bases unmatched: 16. This CDR3 reads CASSFSHTDRGRFKQYF. The CDR3 DNA reads as TGTGCCAGCAGTTTCTCCCATACCGACAGGGGGCGATTCAAGCAGTACTTC.